The entry that follows covers one T cell receptor beta chain sequence. The antigen is not known. The same CDR3 is also encoded by other DNA sequences in this sample. These data come from a study of shared clonotypes between healthy human individuals. Broader study findings: The authors expected sequencing depth to affect clonotype sharing among donors. As a rule, naive subsets had a larger estimated richness than memory subsets.

The CD4+ fraction was divided into a CD45RA+ naive subset and a CD45RA-negative memory subset. Germline CDR1 reads MRHNA; CDR2 reads SNTAGT. Trimming took 0 bases from V and 4 from J, leaving 6 bases between them. This CDR3 is built from 14 residues. Repertoires were generated with immunoSEQ multiplex PCR, while TCRdb's copy carries only in-frame clones and drops some. This sample carries 2 million to 2.5 million clones, approximately 94% of them seen once, and the ten largest clones take roughly 0.13%. The sequence was collected from a man aged 18 to 30 in good health. Source material: naive CD4+ T cells sorted from blood. Subset noted: CD45RA+ positively selected. The genes are TRBV6-4 and TRBJ2-2; D may be TRBD1 (6 bases). The CDR3 region has the DNA TGTGCCAGCAGTGACTCAGGGGGCACCGGGGAGCTGTTTTTT. This encodes CASSDSGGTGELFF.